This entry features one T cell receptor (beta chain) sequence. The antigen is undetermined. One end of the junction fails to match germline, which may point to a read error. This record belongs to a study of blood T cells in healthy people across ages. The CDR3 extends over 15 amino acids. The germline gives CDR1 SGHTA, CDR2 FQGNSA. Using a J-beta primer mix together with a sample-barcoded 5' primer, a second PCR was run for roughly 6 to 11 cycles. Via MiXCR, TCRdb re-called the 5' RACE reads, giving one row per CDR3 protein. In the table there are fewer than 900,000 distinct CDR3 sequences, roughly 43% of which are singletons. Findings and caveats of the study: Greater diversity and more naive CD4+ cells were seen in long-lived donors than in aged donors.

The TCR was taken from a woman between 55 and 75 years old in good health. J is TRBJ2-3 and V is TRBV7-2, with TRBD2 identical over 9 bases. What was sequenced was blood. CDR3 residues: CASGLASGTSDTQYF. The CDR3, as DNA: TGTGCCAGCGGCTTAGCTAGCGGGACATCAGATACGCAGTATTTT.